The clone carrying this TCR beta chain was counted a few times. From germline, CDR1 is MGHRA and CDR2 YSYEKL. There are 15 residues in the CDR3. V was cut by 1 base and J by 1 base, with 8 bases left in between. Regions amplified from RNA transcripts were the TCR beta CDR3 regions. HTBI primers were the set used in a first-round RT-PCR of the TCR CDR3. One entry per CDR3 protein, called by TCRdb with MiXCR from the multiplex PCR reads. The top ten clones hold under 35% of a sample with some 250,000 distinct CDR3 sequences, about 15% of them seen once. The sample is drawn from a study of T cells in Graves' hyperthyroidism and ophthalmopathy.

The sequencing sample was made of blood. J is TRBJ1-5 and V is TRBV4-1; D call uncertain. This clonotype was sampled from a woman aged 50 to 65 with Graves' hyperthyroidism that later progressed to Graves' ophthalmopathy. Written as DNA, the CDR3 is TGCGCCAGCAGCCAAGGTAGAGGGAGCAATCAGCCCCAGCATTTT. Residues: CASSQGRGSNQPQHF.